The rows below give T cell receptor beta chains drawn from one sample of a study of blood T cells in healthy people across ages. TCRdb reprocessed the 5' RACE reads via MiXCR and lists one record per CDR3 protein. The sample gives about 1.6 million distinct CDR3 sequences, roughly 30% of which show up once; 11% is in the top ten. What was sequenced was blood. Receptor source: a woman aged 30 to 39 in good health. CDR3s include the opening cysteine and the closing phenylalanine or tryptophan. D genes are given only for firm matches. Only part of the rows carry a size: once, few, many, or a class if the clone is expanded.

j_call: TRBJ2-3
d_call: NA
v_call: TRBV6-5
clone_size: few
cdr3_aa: CASRTRDTQYF
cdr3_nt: TGTGCCAGTCGGACGCGGGATACGCAGTATTTT

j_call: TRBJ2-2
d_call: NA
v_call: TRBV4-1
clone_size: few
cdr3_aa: CASSPYNTGELFF
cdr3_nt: TGCGCCAGCAGCCCCTACAACACCGGGGAGCTGTTTTTT

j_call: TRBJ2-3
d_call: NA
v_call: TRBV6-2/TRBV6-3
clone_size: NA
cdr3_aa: CASSYSILTGATDTQYF
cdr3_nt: TGTGCCAGCAGTTACTCAATCCTGACAGGCGCCACAGATACGCAGTATTTT

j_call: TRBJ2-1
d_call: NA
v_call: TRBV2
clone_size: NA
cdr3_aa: CASSRGAQQFF
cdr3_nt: TGTGCCAGCAGTAGAGGGGCTCAGCAGTTCTTC

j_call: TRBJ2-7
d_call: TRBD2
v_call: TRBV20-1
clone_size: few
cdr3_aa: CSAGTSENYEQYF
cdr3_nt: TGCAGTGCCGGGACTAGCGAAAACTACGAGCAGTACTTC

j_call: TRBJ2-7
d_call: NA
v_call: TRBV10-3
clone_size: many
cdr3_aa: CAISGTQGSEQYF
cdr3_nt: TGTGCCATCAGTGGTACACAGGGCAGCGAGCAGTACTTC

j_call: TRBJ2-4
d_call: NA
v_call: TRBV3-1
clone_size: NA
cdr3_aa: CASSLTDSKNIQYF
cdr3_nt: TGTGCCAGCAGCCTAACTGACAGCAAAAACATTCAGTACTTC

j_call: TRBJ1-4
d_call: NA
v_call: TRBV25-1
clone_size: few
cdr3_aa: CASSDITGSNEKLFF
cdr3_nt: TGTGCCAGCAGTGACATCACAGGGAGTAATGAAAAACTGTTTTTT

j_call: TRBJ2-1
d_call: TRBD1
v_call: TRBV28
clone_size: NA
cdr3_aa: CASSLRGLALEQFF
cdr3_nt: TGTGCCAGCAGTTTAAGGGGGCTTGCATTGGAGCAGTTCTTC

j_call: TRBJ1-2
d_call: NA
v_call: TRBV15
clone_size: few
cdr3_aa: CATSRDLQGRGYTF
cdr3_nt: TGTGCCACCAGCAGAGATTTACAGGGTCGGGGCTACACCTTC

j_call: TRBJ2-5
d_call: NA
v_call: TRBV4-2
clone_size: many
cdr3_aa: CASSQVVLKTQYF
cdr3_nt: TGTGCCAGCAGCCAAGTGGTGTTGAAGACCCAGTACTTC

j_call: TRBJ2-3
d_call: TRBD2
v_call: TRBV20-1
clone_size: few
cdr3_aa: CSALLAADTDTQYF
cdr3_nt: TGCAGTGCTCTACTAGCGGCGGACACAGATACGCAGTATTTT

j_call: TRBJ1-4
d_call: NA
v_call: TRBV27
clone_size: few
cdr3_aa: CASSPPGAPDLKLFF
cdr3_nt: TGTGCCAGCAGTCCCCCCGGGGCCCCCGACCTCAAACTGTTTTTT

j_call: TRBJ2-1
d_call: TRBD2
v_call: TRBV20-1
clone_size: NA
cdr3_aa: CSAPDRTSGYYNEQFF
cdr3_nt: TGCAGTGCTCCAGATCGGACTAGCGGGTACTACAATGAGCAGTTCTTC

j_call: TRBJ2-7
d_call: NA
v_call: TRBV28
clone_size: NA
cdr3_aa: CASSQDRLTYNEQYF
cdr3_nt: TGTGCCAGCAGCCAAGACAGATTAACATACAATGAGCAGTACTTC

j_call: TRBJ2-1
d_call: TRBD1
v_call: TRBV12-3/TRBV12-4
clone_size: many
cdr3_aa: CASSLGTGRNEQFF
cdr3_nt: TGTGCCAGCAGTTTAGGGACAGGCCGGAATGAGCAGTTCTTC

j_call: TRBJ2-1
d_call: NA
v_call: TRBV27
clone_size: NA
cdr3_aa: CASSGGTDGAYNGQFF
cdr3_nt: TGTGCCAGCAGTGGAGGGACAGATGGGGCCTACAATGGGCAGTTCTTC

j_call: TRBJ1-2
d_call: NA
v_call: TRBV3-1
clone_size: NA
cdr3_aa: CASSQDLPDYGYTF
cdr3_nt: TGTGCCAGCAGCCAAGATTTGCCGGACTATGGCTACACCTTC

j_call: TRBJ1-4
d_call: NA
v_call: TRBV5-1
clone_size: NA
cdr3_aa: CASSLENRHPSYEKLFF
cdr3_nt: TGCGCCAGCAGCTTGGAGAACAGACACCCTTCTTATGAAAAACTGTTTTTT

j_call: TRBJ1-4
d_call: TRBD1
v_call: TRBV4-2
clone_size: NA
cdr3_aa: CASSQPMTGGEEKLFF
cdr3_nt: TGTGCCAGCAGCCAACCTATGACAGGGGGCGAAGAAAAACTGTTTTTT

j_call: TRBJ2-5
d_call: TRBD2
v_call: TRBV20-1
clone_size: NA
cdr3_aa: CSARGGVAGSRETQYF
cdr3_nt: TGCAGTGCTAGAGGGGGGGTAGCGGGATCCCGAGAGACCCAGTACTTC

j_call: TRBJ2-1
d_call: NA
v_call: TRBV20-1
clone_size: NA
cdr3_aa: CSARAPQGGLGQFF
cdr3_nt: TGCAGTGCTAGGGCCCCCCAGGGTGGGTTGGGGCAGTTCTTC

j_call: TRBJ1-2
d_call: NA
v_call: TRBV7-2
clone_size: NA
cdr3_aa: CASSLLVGDPTNYGYTF
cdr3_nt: TGTGCCAGCAGCTTATTGGTAGGGGACCCCACTAACTATGGCTACACCTTC

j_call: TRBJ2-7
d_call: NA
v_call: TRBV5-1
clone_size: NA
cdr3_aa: CASSLGQQGTYEQYF
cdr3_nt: TGCGCCAGCAGCTTGGGGCAGCAGGGGACCTACGAGCAGTACTTC

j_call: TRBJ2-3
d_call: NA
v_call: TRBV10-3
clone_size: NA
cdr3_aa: CATAYSTDTQYF
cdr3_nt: TGTGCCACCGCATATAGCACGGATACGCAGTATTTT

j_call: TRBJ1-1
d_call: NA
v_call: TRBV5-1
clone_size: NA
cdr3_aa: CASSLSRTGTEAFF
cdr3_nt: TGCGCCAGCAGCTTGAGTCGCACCGGGACTGAAGCTTTCTTT

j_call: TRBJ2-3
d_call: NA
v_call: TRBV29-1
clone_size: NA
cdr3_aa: CSVVLAYSGDTQYF
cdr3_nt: TGCAGCGTTGTTCTAGCTTACTCGGGGGATACGCAGTATTTT

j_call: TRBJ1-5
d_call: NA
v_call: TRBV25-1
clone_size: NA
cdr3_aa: CASSEGGSQPQHF
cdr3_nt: TGTGCCAGCAGTGAAGGGGGGAGTCAGCCCCAGCATTTT

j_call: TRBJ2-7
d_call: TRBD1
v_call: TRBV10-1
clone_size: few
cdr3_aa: CASSDTGTAYEQYF
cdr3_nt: TGCGCCAGCAGTGACACCGGGACAGCCTACGAGCAGTACTTC

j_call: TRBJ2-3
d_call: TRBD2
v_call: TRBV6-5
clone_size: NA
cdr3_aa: CASSYKVAGGPDTQYF
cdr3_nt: TGTGCCAGCAGTTACAAGGTAGCGGGGGGCCCTGATACGCAGTATTTT

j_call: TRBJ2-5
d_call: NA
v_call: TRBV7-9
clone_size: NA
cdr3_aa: CASSRGGGATYQETQYF
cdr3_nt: TGTGCCAGCAGCCGAGGTGGGGGGGCAACGTACCAAGAGACCCAGTACTTC

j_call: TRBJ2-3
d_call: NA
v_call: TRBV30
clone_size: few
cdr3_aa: CAWSPRDLSTDTQYF
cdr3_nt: TGTGCCTGGAGTCCCCGGGACCTAAGCACAGATACGCAGTATTTT

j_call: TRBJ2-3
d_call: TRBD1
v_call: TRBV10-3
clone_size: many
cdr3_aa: CAISADRGQTDTQYF
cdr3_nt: TGTGCCATCAGTGCGGACAGGGGGCAGACAGATACGCAGTATTTT

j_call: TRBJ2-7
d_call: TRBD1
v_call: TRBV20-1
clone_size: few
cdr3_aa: CSAYLPGGNYEQYF
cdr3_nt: TGCAGTGCTTACCTGCCAGGGGGAAACTACGAGCAGTACTTC

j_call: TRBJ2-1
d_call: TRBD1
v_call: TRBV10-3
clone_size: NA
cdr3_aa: CAISGGQESSYEQFF
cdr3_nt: TGTGCCATCAGTGGCGGACAGGAGAGCTCCTACGAGCAGTTCTTC

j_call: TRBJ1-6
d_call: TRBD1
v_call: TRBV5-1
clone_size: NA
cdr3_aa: CASSSAGTGNSPLHF
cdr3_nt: TGCGCCAGCAGCTCTGCCGGGACAGGGAATTCACCCCTCCACTTT

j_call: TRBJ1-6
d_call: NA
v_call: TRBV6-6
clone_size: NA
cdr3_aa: CASTKWAIANSPLHF
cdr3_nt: TGCGCCAGCACCAAGTGGGCTATCGCTAATTCACCCCTCCACTTT

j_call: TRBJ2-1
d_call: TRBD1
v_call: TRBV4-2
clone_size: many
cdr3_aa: CASSQGQGNEQFF
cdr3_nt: TGTGCCAGCAGCCAAGGACAGGGCAATGAGCAGTTCTTC

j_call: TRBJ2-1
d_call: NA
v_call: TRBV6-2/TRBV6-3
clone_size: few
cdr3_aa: CASSSQGGLGEQFF
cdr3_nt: TGTGCCAGCAGTTCTCAGGGGGGCCTAGGTGAGCAGTTCTTC

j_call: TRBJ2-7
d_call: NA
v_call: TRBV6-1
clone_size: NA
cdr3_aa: CATTPDGFSYEQYF
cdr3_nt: TGTGCCACGACCCCGGACGGATTCTCCTACGAGCAGTACTTC

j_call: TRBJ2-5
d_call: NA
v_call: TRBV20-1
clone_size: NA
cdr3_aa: CSARDHSQSVEEQYF
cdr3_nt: TGCAGTGCTAGAGACCATTCGCAGTCGGTTGAGGAGCAGTACTTC

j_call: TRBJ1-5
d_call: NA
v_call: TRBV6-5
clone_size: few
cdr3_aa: CASSELQPQHF
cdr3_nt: TGTGCCAGCTCCGAACTACAGCCCCAGCATTTT

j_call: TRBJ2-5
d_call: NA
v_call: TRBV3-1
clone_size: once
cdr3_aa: CASSEGPSGTQYF
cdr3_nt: TGTGCCAGCAGCGAGGGACCGAGTGGGACCCAGTACTTC

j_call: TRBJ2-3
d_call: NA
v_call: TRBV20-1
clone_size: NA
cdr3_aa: CSARQGTTDTQYF
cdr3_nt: TGCAGTGCTAGACAGGGGACTACAGATACGCAGTATTTT

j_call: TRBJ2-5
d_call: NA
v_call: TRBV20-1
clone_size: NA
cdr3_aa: CSARDSAWGETQYF
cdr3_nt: TGCAGTGCTAGAGATTCGGCCTGGGGGGAGACCCAGTACTTC

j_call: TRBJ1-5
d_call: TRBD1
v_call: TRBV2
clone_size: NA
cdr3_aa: CAGSPNSNRGKAQHF
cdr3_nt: TGTGCCGGCAGCCCAAATTCTAACAGGGGGAAGGCCCAGCATTTT

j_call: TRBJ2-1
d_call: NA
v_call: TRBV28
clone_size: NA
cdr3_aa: CASRLDTEQFF
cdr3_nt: TGTGCCAGCAGACTGGACACCGAGCAGTTCTTC

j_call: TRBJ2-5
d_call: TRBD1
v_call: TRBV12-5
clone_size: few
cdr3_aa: CASAPGTGKIGETQYF
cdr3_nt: TGTGCTAGTGCCCCAGGGACAGGGAAGATCGGAGAGACCCAGTACTTC

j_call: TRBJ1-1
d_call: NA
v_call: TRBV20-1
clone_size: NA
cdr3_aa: CSARGLRGGEWSTEAFF
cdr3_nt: TGCAGTGCTAGAGGGCTTCGGGGGGGCGAATGGTCCACTGAAGCTTTCTTT

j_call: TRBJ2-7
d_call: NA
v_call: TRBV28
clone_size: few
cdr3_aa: CANPRGLGYEQYF
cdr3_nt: TGTGCCAACCCGCGGGGTCTCGGCTACGAGCAGTACTTC

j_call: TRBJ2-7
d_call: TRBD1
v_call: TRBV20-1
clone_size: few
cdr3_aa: CSAAGGGYEQYF
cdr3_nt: TGCAGTGCTGCAGGGGGCGGTTACGAGCAGTACTTC

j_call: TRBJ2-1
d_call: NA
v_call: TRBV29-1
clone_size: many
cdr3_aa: CSVDFTGPEQFF
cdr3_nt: TGCAGCGTTGATTTTACCGGTCCTGAGCAGTTCTTC

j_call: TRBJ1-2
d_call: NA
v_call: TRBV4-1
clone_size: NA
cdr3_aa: CASSQFKTESANYGYTF
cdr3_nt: TGCGCCAGCAGCCAATTCAAGACGGAGAGCGCTAACTATGGCTACACCTTC

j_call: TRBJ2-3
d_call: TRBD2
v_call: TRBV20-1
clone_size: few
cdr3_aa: CSARDPLAGGRGVGQDTQYF
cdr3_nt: TGCAGTGCTAGAGATCCCCTAGCGGGGGGACGGGGGGTTGGGCAAGATACGCAGTATTTT

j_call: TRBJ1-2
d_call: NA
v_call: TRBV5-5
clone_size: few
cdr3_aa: CASSHSGQQIYGYTF
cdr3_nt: TGTGCCAGCAGCCACTCCGGACAGCAAATCTATGGCTACACCTTC

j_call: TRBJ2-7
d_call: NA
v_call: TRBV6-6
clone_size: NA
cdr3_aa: CASSRDDGEQYF
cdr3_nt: TGTGCCAGCAGTCGGGACGACGGCGAGCAGTACTTC

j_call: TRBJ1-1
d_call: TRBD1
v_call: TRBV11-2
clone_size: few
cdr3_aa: CASSWGTGANTEAFF
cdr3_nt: TGTGCCAGCAGCTGGGGGACAGGGGCAAACACTGAAGCTTTCTTT